These 17 T cell receptor beta chains were all obtained from the same sample, sequenced in a study of cytomegalovirus exposure and HLA in healthy donors (TCRdb year 2017). Libraries were prepared through the immunoSEQ multiplex PCR assay. The multiplex PCR relied on a mix of 60 forward primers for TCR Vbeta segments and 13 reverse primers for TCR Jbeta segments. TCRdb limited this immuneACCESS table to in-frame rearrangements with V and J called. A share of clones is missing; checked studies link under half to unresolved V genes, and the rest is unexplained. A total of about 120,000 clones appear in this sample, 60% to 85% of them only once. The top ten clones comprise roughly 1.6% of the sample. Source material: PBMCs. The source of these receptors is a woman aged 18-29 years in good health and CMV-seronegative.

This clone was detected a few times. The chain employs TRBV6-1 and TRBJ2-5; D is unresolved. The CDR3 covers 13 residues. V dropped 10 bases and J dropped 3 bases, with 15 bases sitting between them. Germline V gene lookup returns CDR1 MNHNS and CDR2 SASEGT. The CDR3 sequence: CATWWANKETQYF. Written as DNA, the CDR3 is TGTGCCACCTGGTGGGCCAACAAAGAGACCCAGTACTTC.

The rearrangement joins TRBV6-5 to TRBJ1-5; D is unresolved. Trimming took off 8 bases at V and 6 bases at J, with 8 bases between the two ends. This CDR3 is 11 amino acids long. In germline, CDR1 is MNHEY, CDR2 SVGAGI. The CDR3 DNA follows: TGTGCCAGCGGACTCGGTCAGCCCCAGCATTTT. Translated: CASGLGQPQHF.

This clone was observed a handful of times. The chain combines TRBV28 with TRBJ1-4; the D gene is possibly TRBD1 (6 bases). Per the germline V gene, CDR1 is MDHEN and CDR2 is SYDVKM. The CDR3 runs to 13 residues. V shed 8 bases and J shed 9 bases, with 16 bases lying between them. The CDR3 protein is CASGLTGYQKLFF. The CDR3 bases are TGTGCCAGCGGACTGACAGGCTATCAAAAACTGTTTTTT.

The CDR3 protein is CAISDSDRNTEAFF. In DNA, the CDR3 is TGTGCCATCAGTGACTCCGACAGGAACACTGAAGCTTTCTTT. The rearrangement joins TRBV10-3 to TRBJ1-1; tentatively, D is TRBD1 (5 bases). Per germline, CDR1 ENHRY and CDR2 SYGVKD. The CDR3 runs to 14 residues. Trimming stripped 3 bases from V and 1 base from J, with 9 bases between.

The CDR3 spells CASSLPAGLGNQPQHF. The CDR3 bases are TGTGCCAGCAGTTTGCCGGCAGGGCTGGGGAATCAGCCCCAGCATTTT. The chain recombines TRBV28 with TRBJ1-5; possibly TRBD1 for D (5 bases). The CDR3 length is 16 residues. The germline V and J ends were trimmed by 3 bases and 4 bases, with 16 bases remaining between them. The V gene's germline CDR1 is MDHEN and CDR2 SYDVKM.

The V and J genes are TRBV4-2 and TRBJ2-3, with 8 bases aligning to TRBD2. Germline V gene lookup returns CDR1 LGHNA and CDR2 YNFKEQ. Trimming cost V 0 bases and J 5 bases; bases outside gene matches: 10. The CDR3 has 17 residues. CDR3 sequence: CASSQDVQRGMVDTQYF. The DNA of the CDR3 is TGTGCCAGCAGCCAAGATGTGCAGCGGGGGATGGTAGATACGCAGTATTTT.

This sequence joins TRBV27 and TRBJ2-2; no clear D. In germline, CDR1 is MNHEY, CDR2 SMNVEV (reference sequence). The CDR3 runs 12 residues. V lost 6 bases, J lost 3 bases, and 5 bases lay in between. The CDR3 spells CASSRYTGELFF. CDR3 in DNA: TGTGCCAGCAGCCGTTACACCGGGGAGCTGTTTTTT.

The genes are TRBV5-1 and TRBJ2-7; TRBD1 aligns across 9 bases. This CDR3 has 15 residues. The germline V gene has CDR1 SGHRS and CDR2 YFSETQ. The V and J ends lost 0 bases and 1 base, in that order; junction bases with no gene match: 2. The CDR3 DNA sequence: TGCGCCAGCAGCTTGGGCGGGACAGGGTCCTACGAGCAGTACTTC. Translated, it gives CASSLGGTGSYEQYF. The full variable domain, its missing parts supplied by reference TRBV5-1 and TRBJ2-7, is KAGVTQTPRYLIKTRGQQVTLSCSPISGHRSVSWYQQTPGQGLQFLFEYFSETQRNKGNFPGRFSGRQFSNSRSEMNVSTLELGDSALYLCASSLGGTGSYEQYFGPGTRLTVT.

The chain links TRBV5-1 to TRBJ1-6; the match to TRBD1 covers 8 bases. The CDR3 runs to 14 residues. V dropped 3 bases and J dropped 9; count of bases not matched to a gene: 5. Germline V CDR1 and CDR2: SGHRS, YFSETQ. The CDR3 sequence is CASSYGQGGSPLHF. As DNA, the CDR3 is TGCGCCAGCAGCTACGGACAGGGTGGTTCACCCCTCCACTTT.

V usage is TRBV25-1 and J usage is TRBJ2-2, with D perhaps matching TRBD1 (6 bases). The V end was cut by 8 bases, the J end by 6 bases, with 16 bases between. Germline V lookup: CDR1 MGHDK, CDR2 SYGVNS. CDR3 length equals 14 residues. The CDR3 is CASSGTGSPGELFF. Here the CDR3 DNA reads TGTGCCAGCTCTGGTACAGGGAGCCCCGGGGAGCTGTTTTTT.

The chain recombines TRBV4-2 with TRBJ2-7, with a possible D match to TRBD2 (6 bases). Germline V lookup: CDR1 LGHNA, CDR2 YNFKEQ. CDR3 length equals 14 residues. Trimming shortened V by 2 bases and J by 4 bases, and 12 bases separated the two germline ends. The CDR3 loop is CASSQSPAGYEQYF. The CDR3 region has the DNA TGTGCCAGCAGCCAATCCCCCGCGGGGTACGAGCAGTACTTC.

V gene TRBV25-1 combines with J gene TRBJ1-1, with D possibly TRBD1 on 5 matching bases. Germline CDR1 MGHDK, CDR2 SYGVNS. This CDR3 is 13 amino acids long. V was shortened by 6 bases and J by 2 bases, with 10 bases between the two germline ends. The CDR3: CASSLQVNTEAFF. As DNA, the CDR3 is TGTGCCAGCAGCCTACAGGTAAACACTGAAGCTTTCTTT.

The rearrangement uses TRBV5-1 and TRBJ2-3; 10 bases line up with TRBD2. CDR1 and CDR2 (germline): SGHRS, YFSETQ. Losses at the gene ends were 0 bases for V and 0 bases for J; bases not matched to a gene: 7. This CDR3 region has 18 residues. Written as DNA, the CDR3 is TGCGCCAGCAGCTTGGTCGGCGTTAGCGGGGGGAGCACAGATACGCAGTATTTT. It is translated as CASSLVGVSGGSTDTQYF.

The J gene is TRBJ1-3, the V gene TRBV30; the D gene is possibly TRBD1 (5 bases). Germline V gene lookup returns CDR1 GTSNPN and CDR2 SVGIG (reference sequence). The CDR3 totals 13 residues. The germline V and J ends were trimmed by 4 bases and 4 bases, with 11 bases remaining between them. The CDR3 DNA reads TGTGCCTGGATCCCGCACAGGGGAAACACCATATATTTT. It is translated as CAWIPHRGNTIYF. Complete variable domain (other parts from reference TRBV30 and TRBJ1-3): SQTIHQWPATLVQPVGSPLSLECTVEGTSNPNLYWYRQAAGRGLQLLFYSVGIGQISSEVPQNLSASRPQDRQFILSSKKLLLSDSGFYLCAWIPHRGNTIYFGEGSWLTVV.

This chain connects TRBV6-6 to TRBJ1-2, with D possibly TRBD1 on 5 matching bases. This CDR3 contains 13 residues. Trimming took 6 bases from V and 1 from J, leaving 9 bases between them. Looked up from germline, CDR1 is MNHNY and CDR2 is SVGAGI (reference sequence). CDR3 bases: TGTGCCAGCAGGGGGGGGGATAACTATGGCTACACCTTC. Its protein product is CASRGGDNYGYTF.

V and J are TRBV19 and TRBJ1-1; D remains ambiguous. Per the germline V gene, CDR1 is LNHDA and CDR2 is SQIVND (reference sequence). V lost 1 base and J lost 1, with 7 bases in between. CDR3 length equals 14 residues. The CDR3 DNA reads as TGTGCCAGTAGTATAGGGACTGAGAACACTGAAGCTTTCTTT. It specifies CASSIGTENTEAFF. Full variable domain (remainder filled in from reference TRBV19 and TRBJ1-1): DGGITQSPKYLFRKEGQNVTLSCEQNLNHDAMYWYRQDPGQGLRLIYYSQIVNDFQKGDIAEGYSVSREKKESFPLTVTSAQKNPTAFYLCASSIGTENTEAFFGQGTRLTVV.

On this clone: At one end the junction does not follow the germline gene, possibly because of a read error. V gene TRBV7-7 combines with J gene TRBJ2-2; maybe TRBD1 (6 bases). The CDR3 contains 15 residues. CDR1 SSHAT and CDR2 FNYEAQ come from the germline V gene (reference sequence). CDR3 coding DNA: TGTGCTAGCAGCCCCGAGGACAGAGACACCGGGGAGCTGTTTTTT. It specifies CASSPEDRDTGELFF.